The entry that follows covers one T cell receptor beta chain sequence. Its antigen is undetermined. Clones were sequenced by immunoSEQ multiplex PCR, and TCRdb holds only the in-frame ones, with some missing. The sample has fewer than 65,000 clones, around 85% seen once. The data are from a study of lymphopenia after photon versus proton radiotherapy. Germline V gene data show CDR1 as SGHAT and CDR2 as FQNNGV. The CDR3 is 17 residues long. With 2 bases removed from V and 2 bases from J, the gap between germline ends came to 19 bases. The study, taken as a whole, reports: Larger post-nadir TCR diversity loss correlated inversely with survival in deceased patients. Relative stability marked proton patients; photon patients lost diversity and naive cells. Oligoclonal CD8+ Temra expansion after nadir drove photon patients' diversity drop.

This clonotype was obtained from a man aged 35-49 years with gastric cancer. Sequencing was performed on peripheral blood, taken from a patient treated with photon-based radiotherapy. The chain has TRBV11-2 and TRBJ2-7, with D tentatively TRBD1 (5 bases). CDR3 loop: CASSLSWPQGLTYEQYF. The CDR3 coding sequence is TGTGCCAGCAGCTTAAGCTGGCCGCAGGGTCTCACCTACGAGCAGTACTTC.